This is a list of T cell receptor beta chains from one sample in a study of PD-1 blockade in classical Hodgkin lymphoma. Here immunoSEQ multiplex PCR was the method, and the copy in TCRdb shows in-frame clones only, minus some. The sample contains 15,000 to 20,000 clones, 75% to 85% of which appear only once. The sample consisted of peripheral blood mononuclear cells (PBMCs), taken before the fourth cycle of nivolumab. All receptors come from a human donor with classical Hodgkin lymphoma. CDR3s include the opening cysteine and the closing phenylalanine or tryptophan.

cdr3_aa	v_call
CASSPIQANTEAFF	TRBV6-5
CASSLNAWGTPTYTDTQYF	TRBV5-1
CASSRQASYEQYF	TRBV5-1
CASSVASSANEQFF	TRBV9
CASSRGRANTGELFF	TRBV6-5
CASSQAPVIRETQYF	TRBV14
CASSARLNTEAFF	TRBV7-7
CASSPLSGTGTYEQYF	TRBV19
CASSWPPRDEQFF	TRBV13
CASSFAGGAYEQYF	TRBV7-2
CASSLLSGEKLFF	TRBV27
CASSYWGNEQFF	TRBV6-5
CASSLLTATWAFF	TRBV19
CASSELAFSNTEAFF	TRBV2
CAWSRAGGHYNEQFF	TRBV30
CASSQVSRANTEAFF	TRBV4-3
CASSILGNTGELFF	TRBV19
CATRAGSGGEKLFF	TRBV10-2
CASSSILNHRGMEVPQHF	TRBV27
CASSQDRFGGDVTGELFF	TRBV4-3
CASSIDRRVYNEQFF	TRBV19
CASSRAGANVLTF	TRBV5-5
CASSLEGGTNTGELFF	TRBV5-1
CASSIDRGPNTEAFF	TRBV19
CASSPLSAVDTQYF	TRBV6-5
CASSFTEVFQFF	TRBV7-2
CASSLAGGDNSGANVLTF	TRBV7-9
CASSLATAWPGLF	TRBV7-2
CASRLAGGDTQYF	TRBV6-1
CASSLFGDRGRSNYGYTF	TRBV27
CASSLTVGKMNTEAFF	TRBV28
CASSFEGGRNEQFF	TRBV5-1
CASSYRDSNSPLHF	TRBV6-5
CATSRDPSSTDTQYF	TRBV15
CANSRGRLETQYF	TRBV6-6
CASSEVTTILLSTDTQYF	TRBV6-1
CASSERSGTLTQYF	TRBV7-2
CASRLKRQGAGPAFF	TRBV19
CASSLLAGGGTEAFF	TRBV28
CASSYSSPGTEAFF	TRBV6-5
CASSKSGTVGIRQYF	TRBV6-5
CASSERGGPYNEQFF	TRBV2
CASGDPRRDNSPLHF	TRBV28
CASSSMVSRLAVTYNEQFF	TRBV5-6
CASSVDWGAETQYF	TRBV9